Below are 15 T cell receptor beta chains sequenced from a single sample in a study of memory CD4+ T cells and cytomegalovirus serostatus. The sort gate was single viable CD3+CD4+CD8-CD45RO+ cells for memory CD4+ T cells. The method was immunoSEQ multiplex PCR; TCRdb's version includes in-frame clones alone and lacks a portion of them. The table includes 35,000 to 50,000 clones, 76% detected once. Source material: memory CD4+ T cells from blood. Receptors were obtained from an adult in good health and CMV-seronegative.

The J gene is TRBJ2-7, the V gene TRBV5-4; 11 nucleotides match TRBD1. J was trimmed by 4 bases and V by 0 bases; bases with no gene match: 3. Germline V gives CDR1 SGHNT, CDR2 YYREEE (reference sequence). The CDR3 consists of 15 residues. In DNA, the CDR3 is TGTGCCAGCAGCTTGGGGACAGGGGGCGCATACGAGCAGTACTTC. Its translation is CASSLGTGGAYEQYF.

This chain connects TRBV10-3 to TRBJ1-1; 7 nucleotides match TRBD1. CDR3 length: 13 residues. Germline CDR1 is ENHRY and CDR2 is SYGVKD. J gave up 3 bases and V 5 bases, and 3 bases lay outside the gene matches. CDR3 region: CAISKTGDTEAFF. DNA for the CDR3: TGTGCCATCAGTAAAACAGGGGACACTGAAGCTTTCTTT.

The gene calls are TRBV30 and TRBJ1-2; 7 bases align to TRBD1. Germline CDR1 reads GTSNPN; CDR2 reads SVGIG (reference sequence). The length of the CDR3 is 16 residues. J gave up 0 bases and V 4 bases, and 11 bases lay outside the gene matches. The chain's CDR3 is CAWMGRGRLANYGYTF. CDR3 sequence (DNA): TGTGCCTGGATGGGGAGGGGGCGATTAGCTAACTATGGCTACACCTTC.

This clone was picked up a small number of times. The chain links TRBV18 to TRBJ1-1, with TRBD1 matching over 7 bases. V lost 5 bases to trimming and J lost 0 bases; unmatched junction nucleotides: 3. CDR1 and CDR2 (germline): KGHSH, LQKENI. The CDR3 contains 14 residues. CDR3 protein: CASSSTGLNTEAFF. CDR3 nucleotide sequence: TGTGCCAGCTCATCGACAGGGTTGAACACTGAAGCTTTCTTT. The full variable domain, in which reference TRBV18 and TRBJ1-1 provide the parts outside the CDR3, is NAGVMQNPRHLVRRRGQEARLRCSPMKGHSHVYWYRQLPEEGLKFMVYLQKENIIDESGMPKERFSAEFPKEGPSILRIQQVVRGDSAAYFCASSSTGLNTEAFFGQGTRLTVV.

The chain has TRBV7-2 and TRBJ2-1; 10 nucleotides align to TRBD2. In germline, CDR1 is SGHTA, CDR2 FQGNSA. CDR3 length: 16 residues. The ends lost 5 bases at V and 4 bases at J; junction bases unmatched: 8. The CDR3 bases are TGTGCCAGCAGCCCCTCTAGCGGGAGCCCTTACAATGAGCAGTTCTTC. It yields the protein CASSPSSGSPYNEQFF.

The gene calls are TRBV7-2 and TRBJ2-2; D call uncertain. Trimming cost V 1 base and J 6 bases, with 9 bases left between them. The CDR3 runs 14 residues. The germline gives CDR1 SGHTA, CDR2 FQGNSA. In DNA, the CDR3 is TGTGCCAGCAGCTTAGAGTCCACGGCCGGGGAGCTGTTTTTT. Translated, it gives CASSLESTAGELFF.

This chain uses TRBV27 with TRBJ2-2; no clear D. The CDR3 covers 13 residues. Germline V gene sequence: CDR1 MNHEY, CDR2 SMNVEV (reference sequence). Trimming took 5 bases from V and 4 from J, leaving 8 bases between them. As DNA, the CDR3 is TGTGCCAGCAGTATCCGAGCCACCGGGGAGCTGTTTTTT. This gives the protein CASSIRATGELFF.

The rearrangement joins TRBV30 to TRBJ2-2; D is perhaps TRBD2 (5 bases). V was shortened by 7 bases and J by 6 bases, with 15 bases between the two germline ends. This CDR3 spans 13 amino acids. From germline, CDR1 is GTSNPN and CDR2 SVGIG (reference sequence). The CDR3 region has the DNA TGTGCCTATACGAGGGTGCGGGCCGGGGAGCTGTTTTTT. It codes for CAYTRVRAGELFF.

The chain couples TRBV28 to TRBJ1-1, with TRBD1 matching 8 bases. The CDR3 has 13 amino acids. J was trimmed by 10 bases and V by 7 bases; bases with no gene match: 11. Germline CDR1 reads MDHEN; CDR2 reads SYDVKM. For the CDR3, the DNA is TGTGCCAGCATTCCCCCAGGGGGCGTCAGAGCTTTCTTT. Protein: CASIPPGGVRAFF.

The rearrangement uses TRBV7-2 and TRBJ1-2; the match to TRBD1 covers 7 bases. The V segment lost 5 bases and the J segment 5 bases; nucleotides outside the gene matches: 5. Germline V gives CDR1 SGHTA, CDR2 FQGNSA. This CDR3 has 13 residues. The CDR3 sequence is CASSVQGNYGYTF. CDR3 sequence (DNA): TGTGCCAGCAGCGTACAGGGGAATTATGGCTACACCTTC.

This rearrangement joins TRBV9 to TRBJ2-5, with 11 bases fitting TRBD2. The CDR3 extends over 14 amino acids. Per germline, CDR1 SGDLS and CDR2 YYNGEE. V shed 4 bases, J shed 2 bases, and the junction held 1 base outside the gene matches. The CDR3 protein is CASSRTSGQETQYF. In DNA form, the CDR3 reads TGTGCCAGCAGCCGGACTAGCGGGCAAGAGACCCAGTACTTC.

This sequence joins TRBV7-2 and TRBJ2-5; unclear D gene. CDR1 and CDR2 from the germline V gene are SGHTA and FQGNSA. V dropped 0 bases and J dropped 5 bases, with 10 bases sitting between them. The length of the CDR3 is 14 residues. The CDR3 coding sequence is TGTGCCAGCAGCTTAGCGGCGGTTGGGGAGACCCAGTACTTC. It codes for CASSLAAVGETQYF. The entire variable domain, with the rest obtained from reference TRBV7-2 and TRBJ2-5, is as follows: GAGVSQSPSNKVTEKGKDVELRCDPISGHTALYWYRQSLGQGLEFLIYFQGNSAPDKSGLPSDRFSAERTGGSVSTLTIQRTQQEDSAVYLCASSLAAVGETQYFGPGTRLLVL.

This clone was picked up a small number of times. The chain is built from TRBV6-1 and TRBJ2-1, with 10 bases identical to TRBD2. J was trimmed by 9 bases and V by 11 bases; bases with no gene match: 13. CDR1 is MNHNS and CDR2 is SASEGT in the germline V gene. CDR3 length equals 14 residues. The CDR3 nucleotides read TGTGCCTCCCGGACTAGCGGTTTCGGGGGTGAGCAGTTCTTC. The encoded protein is CASRTSGFGGEQFF.

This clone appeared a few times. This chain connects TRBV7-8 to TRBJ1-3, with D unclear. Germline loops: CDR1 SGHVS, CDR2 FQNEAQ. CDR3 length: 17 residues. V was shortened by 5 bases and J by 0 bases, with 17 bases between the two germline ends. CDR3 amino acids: CASSPEGPLLSGNTIYF. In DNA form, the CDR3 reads TGTGCCAGCAGCCCCGAAGGGCCACTACTCTCTGGAAACACCATATATTTT. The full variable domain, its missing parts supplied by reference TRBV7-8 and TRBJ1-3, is GAGVSQSPRYKVAKRGQDVALRCDPISGHVSLFWYQQALGQGPEFLTYFQNEAQLDKSGLPSDRFFAERPEGSVSTLKIQRTQQEDSAVYLCASSPEGPLLSGNTIYFGEGSWLTVV.

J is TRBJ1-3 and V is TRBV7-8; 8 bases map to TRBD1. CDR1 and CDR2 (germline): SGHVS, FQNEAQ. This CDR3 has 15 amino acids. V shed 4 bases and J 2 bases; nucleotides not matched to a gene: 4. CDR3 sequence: CASSSQGAAGNTIYF. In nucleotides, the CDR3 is TGTGCCAGCAGCTCCCAGGGGGCTGCTGGAAACACCATATATTTT.